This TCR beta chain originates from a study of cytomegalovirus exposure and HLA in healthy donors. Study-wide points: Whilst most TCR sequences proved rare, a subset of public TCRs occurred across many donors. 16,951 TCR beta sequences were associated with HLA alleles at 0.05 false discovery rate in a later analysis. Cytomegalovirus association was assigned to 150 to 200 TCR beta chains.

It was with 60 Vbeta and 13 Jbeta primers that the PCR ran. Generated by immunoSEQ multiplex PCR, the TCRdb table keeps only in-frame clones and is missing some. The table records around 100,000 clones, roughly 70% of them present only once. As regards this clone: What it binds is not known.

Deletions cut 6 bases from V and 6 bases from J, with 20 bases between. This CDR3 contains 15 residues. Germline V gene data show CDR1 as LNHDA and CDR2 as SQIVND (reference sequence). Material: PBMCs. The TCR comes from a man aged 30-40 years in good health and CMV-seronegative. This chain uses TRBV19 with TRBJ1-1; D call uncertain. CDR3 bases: TGTGCCAGTAGCTCCAGGACCGGGGAGGCCCCTGAAGCTTTCTTT. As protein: CASSSRTGEAPEAFF.